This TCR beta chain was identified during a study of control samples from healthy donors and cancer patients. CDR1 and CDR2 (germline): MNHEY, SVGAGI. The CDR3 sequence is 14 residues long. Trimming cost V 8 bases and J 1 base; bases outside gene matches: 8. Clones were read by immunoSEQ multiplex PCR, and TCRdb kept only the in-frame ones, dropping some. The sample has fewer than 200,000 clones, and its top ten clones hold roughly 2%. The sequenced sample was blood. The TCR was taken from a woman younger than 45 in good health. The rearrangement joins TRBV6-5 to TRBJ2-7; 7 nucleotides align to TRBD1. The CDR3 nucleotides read TGTGCCAGCGGGAATAAACAGGGGTCCTACGAGCAGTACTTC. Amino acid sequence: CASGNKQGSYEQYF.